What follows describes a single T cell receptor beta chain. Only a few counts were recorded for this clone. Its specific antigen is unknown. No base qualities exist here, and no much larger clone lies one base off it. The CDR3 regions of human TCRbeta chains were subjected to immunosequencing. Per the original workflow: TCRs in the repertoires were compared against a reference library of SARS-CoV-2-specific TCRs that had been generated with the MIRA antigen-specificity platform. Breadth was defined as the fraction of unique TCRs that were SARS-CoV-2-associated. Depth was defined as the fraction of total T cells that were SARS-CoV-2-associated. Using the MIRA data, each spike-specific TCR was assigned both to the spike region to which the TCR was reactive and to a CD4 or CD8 class. Log10-transformed breadth and depth values were compared by one-way ANOVA with Sidak's multiple comparisons tests. In its TCRdb copy, this immuneACCESS table keeps in-frame sequences only and misses some clones. Where compared with another copy, unresolved V genes explain less than half of these, and the others have no known cause. That table is the source of V, J and clone size, and D and trimming were worked out from the DNA. Here the sample has approximately 270,000 clones; approximately 94% occur a single time. The ten largest clones take up 0.55% of the sample.

V trim: 5 bases; J trim: 2 bases; unmatched bases: 10. Including cysteine and phenylalanine, the CDR3 has 16 amino acids. Of the read, only the CDR3 DNA is kept; its 48 bases are in frame from base 1. Sequences SGHAT (CDR1) and FQNNGV (CDR2) are obtained from the germline V gene. The sample's time point, from its label and the paper: about 28 days (+/-7) after the second vaccine dose. AZD1222 recipients given second doses at about 4 weeks or at about 12 weeks were pooled, since spike-specific TCR depth and breadth were not found to differ between the two schedules. The vaccinee samples were drawn from two UK trials, COV001 and COV002, one of which was a single-blind randomized controlled phase 2/3 trial testing AZD1222 (ChAdOx1 nCoV-19) in healthy adults. For TCRbeta chain sequencing, PBMC samples were collected from trial participants at day 0 and at day 28 after the second dose. These data come from a study of T cell responses to AZD1222 COVID-19 vaccine (dated by TCRdb to the early 2020s). Regarding the research as a whole: A total of 230 to 250 trial participants underwent TCR sequencing, of whom about 210 received two doses of AZD1222 and about 26 received two doses of the MenACWY control vaccine. Enrollment into the trials was organized by age into subgroups of 18-55, 56-69 and 70-plus years, and those subgroups contained 148, 28 and 57 TCR-sequenced participants, respectively.

Results the study describes overall, beyond this receptor: Most participants were white British and females outnumbered males, and the authors suggested that clonal diversity may have been underestimated. In the small 56-69-year group, the increase in depth fell short of significance, most likely because of low power. Reportedly, almost half of the unique spike-specific TCRs recognized epitopes lying outside the regions that are mutated in the B.1.351 and B.1.1.7 variants. Conclusions about previously exposed vaccinees are limited because only a handful of AZD1222 recipients were SARS-CoV-2 seropositive at baseline. A significant rise in spike-specific TCR breadth and depth was observed after two AZD1222 doses relative to day 0 and relative to MenACWY recipients. Because no day 14 peak-response samples were available, the repertoires could be characterized only after the peak T cell response. The vaccine-associated CD4 TCRs covered the entire spike protein, and the dominant responses fell in regions 160-218 and 743-854.

The sequence came from an adult who received the AZD1222 COVID-19 vaccine. The sample here was peripheral blood, taken 28 days after the second AZD1222 dose. This chain is built from TRBV11-2 and TRBJ2-3, with 7 middle bases fitting TRBD2. The CDR3 is CASSRNPAGTTDTQYF. The DNA reads as follows: TGTGCCAGCAGCCGAAATCCAGCGGGGACCACAGATACGCAGTATTTT. Joined to the reference TRBV11-2 and TRBJ2-3 proteins, this CDR3 gives the full variable domain: EAGVAQSPRYKIIEKRQSVAFWCNPISGHATLYWYQQILGQGPKLLIQFQNNGVVDDSQLPKDRFSAERLKGVDSTLKIQPAKLEDSAVYLCASSRNPAGTTDTQYFGPGTRLTVL.